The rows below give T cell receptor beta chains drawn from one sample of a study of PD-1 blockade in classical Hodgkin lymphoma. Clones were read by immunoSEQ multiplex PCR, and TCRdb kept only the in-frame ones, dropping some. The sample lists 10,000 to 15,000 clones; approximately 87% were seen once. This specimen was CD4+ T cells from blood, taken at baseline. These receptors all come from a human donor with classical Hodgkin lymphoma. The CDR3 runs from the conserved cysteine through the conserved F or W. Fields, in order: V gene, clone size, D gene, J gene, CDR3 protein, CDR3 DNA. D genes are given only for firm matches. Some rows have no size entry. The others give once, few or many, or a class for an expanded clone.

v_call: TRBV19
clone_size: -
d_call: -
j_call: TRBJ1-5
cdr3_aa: CASNMGPSNQPQHF
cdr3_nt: TGTGCCAGTAACATGGGCCCTAGCAATCAGCCCCAGCATTTT

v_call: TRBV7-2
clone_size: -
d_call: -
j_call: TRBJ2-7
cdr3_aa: CASSFVVWGTYEQYF
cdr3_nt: TGTGCCAGCAGCTTTGTAGTGTGGGGTACCTACGAGCAGTACTTC

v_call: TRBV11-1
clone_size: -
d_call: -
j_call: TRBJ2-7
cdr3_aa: CASSLRLADTSHEQYF
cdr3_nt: TGTGCCAGCAGCTTAAGATTAGCGGATACCTCCCACGAGCAGTACTTC

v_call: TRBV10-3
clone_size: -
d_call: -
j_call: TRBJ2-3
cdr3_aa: CAITERGAGDTQYF
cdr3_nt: TGTGCCATCACCGAAAGGGGGGCTGGAGATACGCAGTATTTT

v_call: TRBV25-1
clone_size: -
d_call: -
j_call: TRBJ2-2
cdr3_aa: CASRDYTGELFF
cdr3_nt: TGTGCCAGCAGGGATTACACCGGGGAGCTGTTTTTT

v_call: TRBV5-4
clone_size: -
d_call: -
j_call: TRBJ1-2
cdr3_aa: CASSFGGAGGYTF
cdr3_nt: TGTGCCAGCAGTTTCGGGGGGGCAGGTGGCTACACCTTC

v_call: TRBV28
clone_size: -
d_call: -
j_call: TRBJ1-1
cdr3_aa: CASSPSGGTEAFF
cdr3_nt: TGTGCCAGCAGCCCGTCGGGGGGAACTGAAGCTTTCTTT

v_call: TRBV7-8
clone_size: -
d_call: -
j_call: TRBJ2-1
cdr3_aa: CASSFKGRGEQFF
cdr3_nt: TGTGCCAGCAGCTTTAAGGGGCGCGGTGAGCAGTTCTTC

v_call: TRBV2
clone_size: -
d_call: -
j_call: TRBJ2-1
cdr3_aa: CASSGYNEQFF
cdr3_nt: TGTGCCAGCAGTGGTTACAATGAGCAGTTCTTC

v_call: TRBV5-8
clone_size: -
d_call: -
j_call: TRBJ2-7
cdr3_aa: CASSSWGQAYEQYF
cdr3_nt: TGTGCCAGCAGCTCCTGGGGACAAGCCTACGAGCAGTACTTC

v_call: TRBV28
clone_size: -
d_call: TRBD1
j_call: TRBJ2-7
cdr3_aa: CASTSPGTGPFSGYF
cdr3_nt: TGTGCCAGCACATCACCCGGGACAGGGCCCTTTTCAGGGTACTTC

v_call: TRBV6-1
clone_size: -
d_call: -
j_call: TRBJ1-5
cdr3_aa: CASSQDRSNQPQHF
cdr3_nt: TGTGCCAGCAGCCAAGACAGGTCCAATCAGCCCCAGCATTTT

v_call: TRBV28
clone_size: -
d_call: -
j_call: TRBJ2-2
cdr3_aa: CASTAPLNTGELFF
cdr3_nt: TGTGCCAGCACGGCCCCCCTGAACACCGGGGAGCTGTTTTTT

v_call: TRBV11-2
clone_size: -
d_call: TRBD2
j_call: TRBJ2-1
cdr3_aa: CASSYGGVLYNEQFF
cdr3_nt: TGTGCCAGCAGCTACGGGGGGGTCCTCTACAATGAGCAGTTCTTC

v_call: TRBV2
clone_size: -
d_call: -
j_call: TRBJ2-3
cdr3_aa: CASGVSNTQYF
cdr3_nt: TGTGCCAGCGGGGTGTCTAATACGCAGTATTTT

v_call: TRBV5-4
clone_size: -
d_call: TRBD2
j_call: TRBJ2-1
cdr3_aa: CASSLGLADYNEQFF
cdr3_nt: TGTGCCAGCAGCTTAGGACTAGCGGATTACAATGAGCAGTTCTTC

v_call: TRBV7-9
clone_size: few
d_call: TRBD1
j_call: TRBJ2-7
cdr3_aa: CASSGRRQGPLYEQYF
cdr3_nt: TGTGCCAGCAGCGGGCGGAGACAGGGCCCCCTCTACGAGCAGTACTTC

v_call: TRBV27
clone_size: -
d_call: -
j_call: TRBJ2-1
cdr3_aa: CASSSTRTRYNEQFF
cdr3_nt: TGTGCCAGCAGCTCCACCCGGACCAGATACAATGAGCAGTTCTTC

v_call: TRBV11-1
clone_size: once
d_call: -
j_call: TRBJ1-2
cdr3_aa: CASSTNSGGYTF
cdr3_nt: TGTGCCAGCAGCACCAACAGCGGAGGCTACACCTTC

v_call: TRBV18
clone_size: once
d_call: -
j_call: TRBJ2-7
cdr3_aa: CASSDFGTAPYEQYF
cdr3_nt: TGTGCCAGCTCAGATTTTGGGACGGCACCCTACGAGCAGTACTTC

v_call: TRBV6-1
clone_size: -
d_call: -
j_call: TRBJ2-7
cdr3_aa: CASSVGQGGEQYF
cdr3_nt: TGTGCCAGCAGTGTAGGTCAGGGGGGCGAGCAGTACTTC

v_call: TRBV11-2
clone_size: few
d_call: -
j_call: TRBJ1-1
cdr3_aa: CASSLSRNTEAFF
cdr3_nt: TGTGCCAGCAGCTTGTCAAGGAACACTGAAGCTTTCTTT

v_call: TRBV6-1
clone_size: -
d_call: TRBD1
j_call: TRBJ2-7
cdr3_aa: CASTKGQGVAYEQYF
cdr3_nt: TGTGCCAGCACAAAAGGGCAGGGGGTAGCCTACGAGCAGTACTTC

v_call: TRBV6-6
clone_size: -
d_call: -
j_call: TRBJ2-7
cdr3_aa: CASSFRDPRDYEQYF
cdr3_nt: TGTGCCAGCAGTTTTCGGGACCCACGGGACTACGAGCAGTACTTC

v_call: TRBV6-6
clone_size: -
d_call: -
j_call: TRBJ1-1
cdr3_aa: CASRNGLEKTEAFF
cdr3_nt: TGTGCCAGCAGGAATGGACTGGAGAAAACTGAAGCTTTCTTT

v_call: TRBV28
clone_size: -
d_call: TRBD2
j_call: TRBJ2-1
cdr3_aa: CASNIPSASGYNEQFF
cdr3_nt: TGTGCCAGCAACATACCCTCAGCTAGCGGCTACAATGAGCAGTTCTTC

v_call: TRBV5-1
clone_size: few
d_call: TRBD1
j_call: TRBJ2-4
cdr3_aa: CASSPDRGHQYF
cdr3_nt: TGCGCCAGCAGCCCGGACAGGGGCCACCAGTACTTC